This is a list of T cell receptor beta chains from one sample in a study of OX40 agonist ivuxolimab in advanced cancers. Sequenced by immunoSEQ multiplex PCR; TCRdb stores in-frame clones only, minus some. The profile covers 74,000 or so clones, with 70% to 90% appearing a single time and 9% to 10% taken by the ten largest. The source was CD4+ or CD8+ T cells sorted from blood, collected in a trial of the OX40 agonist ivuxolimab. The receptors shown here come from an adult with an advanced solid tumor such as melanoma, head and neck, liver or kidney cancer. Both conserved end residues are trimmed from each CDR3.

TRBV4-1,ASSRPSAQETQY
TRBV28,ASTRGGRVLYGYT
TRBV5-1,ASSLWGSGNTEAF
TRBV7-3,ASSLTGLSSTDTQY
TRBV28,ASSLLGENSYEQY
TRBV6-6,ASSPDMYSNQPQH
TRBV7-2,ASSLYGTGGEKLF
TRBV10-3,AINGGKGNAYEQY
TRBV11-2,ASSQDREETQY
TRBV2,ASSALAGGSLNTEAF
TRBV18,ASSPSADNQPQH
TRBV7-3,ASSVTAGGYYGYT
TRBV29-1,SVNRDTNTDTQY
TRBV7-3,ASSLGGTGELF
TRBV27,ASSLWGGRLYEQY
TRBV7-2,ASSSDRGQETQY
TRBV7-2,ASASRPILAGGPGELF